The 23 T cell receptor beta chains below were found in one sample sequenced in a study of Graves' ophthalmopathy and Graves' hyperthyroidism. The study amplified TCR beta CDR3 regions using RNA transcripts. HTBI-primed RT-PCR formed the first round, and a multiplex PCR formed the second. TCRdb passed the multiplex PCR reads through MiXCR, listing each CDR3 protein once. The sample shows approximately 210,000 distinct CDR3 sequences, 25% to 30% of them seen only once. The specimen was peripheral blood. These receptors were collected from a man aged 50 to 59 with Graves' ophthalmopathy.

This clonotype was recorded many times. The CDR3 nucleotides are TGTGCCAGCAGTTACCCCTCCGGGGGCCACCGCGGCTCTGGGGCCAACGTCCTGACTTTC. It specifies CASSYPSGGHRGSGANVLTF. J is TRBJ2-6 and V is TRBV28; D is tentatively TRBD1 or TRBD2 (6 bases each). This CDR3 has 20 amino acids. CDR1 and CDR2 (germline): MDHEN, SYDVKM. Trimming removed 4 bases at V and 0 bases at J, with 22 bases between. Based on the CDR3 plus reference TRBV28 and TRBJ2-6, the full variable domain is DVKVTQSSRYLVKRTGEKVFLECVQDMDHENMFWYRQDPGLGLRLIYFSYDVKMKEKGDIPEGYSVSREKKERFSLILESASTNQTSMYLCASSYPSGGHRGSGANVLTFGAGSRLTVL.

The sample holds many counts of this clonotype. CDR3 nucleotide sequence: TGTGCCAGCAGATCGACAGGGGCCTACAATCAGCCCCAGCATTTT. This sequence encodes CASRSTGAYNQPQHF. This chain uses TRBV28 with TRBJ1-5; 8 bases fit TRBD1. Losses at the gene ends were 6 bases for V and 3 bases for J; bases not matched to a gene: 7. The CDR3 contains 15 residues. Germline CDR1 and CDR2: MDHEN and SYDVKM. Full variable domain (missing parts from reference TRBV28 and TRBJ1-5): DVKVTQSSRYLVKRTGEKVFLECVQDMDHENMFWYRQDPGLGLRLIYFSYDVKMKEKGDIPEGYSVSREKKERFSLILESASTNQTSMYLCASRSTGAYNQPQHFGDGTRLSIL.

The chain uses TRBV6-1 and TRBJ2-6; 8 bases map to TRBD2. V was clipped by 8 bases and J by 3 bases; unmatched bases: 3. The CDR3 is 14 residues long. CDR1 MNHNS and CDR2 SASEGT come from the germline V gene. The CDR3 region has the DNA TGTGCCAGCCGGGAGGGGTATGGGGCCAACGTCCTGACTTTC. Its translation: CASREGYGANVLTF.

This clonotype has at least ten counts. This rearrangement joins TRBV28 to TRBJ2-2; D ambiguous. CDR1 is MDHEN, CDR2 SYDVKM, per germline. V lost 3 bases, J lost 6 bases, and 8 bases lay in between. This CDR3 has 13 residues. The CDR3 DNA sequence: TGTGCCAGCAGTTTGGACGTTCCCGGGGAGCTGTTTTTT. Its translation is CASSLDVPGELFF.

At least ten counts were recorded for this clonotype. The chain employs TRBV28 and TRBJ2-5, with 7 bases that match TRBD1. V lost 6 bases to trimming and J lost 2 bases; unmatched junction nucleotides: 6. Germline lookup yields CDR1 MDHEN and CDR2 SYDVKM. The CDR3 consists of 14 residues. The DNA for the CDR3 is TGTGCCAGCAGCCGTACAGGGGCACAAGAGACCCAGTACTTC. Translating it yields CASSRTGAQETQYF. The full variable domain, in which reference TRBV28 and TRBJ2-5 provide the parts outside the CDR3, is DVKVTQSSRYLVKRTGEKVFLECVQDMDHENMFWYRQDPGLGLRLIYFSYDVKMKEKGDIPEGYSVSREKKERFSLILESASTNQTSMYLCASSRTGAQETQYFGPGTRLLVL.

This chain connects TRBV6-5 to TRBJ2-7, with 8 nucleotides matching TRBD1. J gave up 3 bases and V 0 bases, and 4 bases lay outside the gene matches. The germline gives CDR1 MNHEY, CDR2 SVGAGI. CDR3 length equals 15 residues. DNA for the CDR3: TGTGCCAGCAGTTACTCGGGACAGGATGACTACGAGCAGTACTTC. It codes for CASSYSGQDDYEQYF.

This clonotype showed up many times. This rearrangement joins TRBV4-3 to TRBJ2-7; 8 bases map to TRBD2. This CDR3 is built from 17 residues. The V and J ends lost 3 bases and 3 bases, in that order; junction bases with no gene match: 13. CDR1 is LGHNA, CDR2 YSLEER, per germline. The CDR3 sequence: CASSQEGPGGQDYEQYF. In DNA form, the CDR3 reads TGCGCCAGCAGCCAGGAGGGACCGGGGGGGCAGGACTACGAGCAGTACTTC.

The genes are TRBV28 and TRBJ2-7, with 8 bases lining up with TRBD2. Unmatched junction bases numbered 8, after V lost 2 bases and J lost 2 bases. This CDR3 is 16 amino acids long. Germline values: CDR1 MDHEN, CDR2 SYDVKM. Written as DNA, the CDR3 is TGTGCCAGCAGTTTAGCGGGAGGTCGTTTAGCCTACGAGCAGTACTTC. Encoded protein: CASSLAGGRLAYEQYF.

The table lists this clonotype with many counts. The genes are TRBV5-1 and TRBJ2-2; tentative D call: TRBD2 (5 bases). The germline V gene encodes CDR1 SGHRS and CDR2 YFSETQ. V lost 0 bases to trimming and J lost 6 bases, with 6 bases between them. This CDR3 spans 13 amino acids. The CDR3 region is CASSLDGAGELFF. CDR3 sequence (DNA): TGCGCCAGCAGCTTGGACGGGGCCGGGGAGCTGTTTTTT.

This clonotype has ten or more counts. DNA for the CDR3: TGTGCCAGCAGCTTTAGTCTGCGGAGCGATCAGCCCCAGCATTTT. Translation: CASSFSLRSDQPQHF. The genes are TRBV7-8 and TRBJ1-5; D gene uncertain. Trimming removed 3 bases from V and 5 bases from J, with 14 bases in between. This CDR3 has 15 amino acids. Germline CDR1 is SGHVS and CDR2 is FQNEAQ.

This clonotype was observed many times. The genes are TRBV11-2 and TRBJ2-5, with D unresolved. V was shortened by 1 base and J by 8 bases, with 8 bases between the two germline ends. Germline V lookup: CDR1 SGHAT, CDR2 FQNNGV. There are 12 residues in the CDR3. Written as DNA, the CDR3 is TGTGCCAGCAGCTTAGTGGGTCTAACCCAGTACTTC. It specifies CASSLVGLTQYF.

This rearrangement joins TRBV20-1 to TRBJ1-6, with D unclear. V dropped 1 base and J dropped 8 bases, with 12 bases sitting between them. Germline V gives CDR1 DFQATT, CDR2 SNEGSKA (reference sequence). The CDR3 extends over 14 amino acids. The CDR3 DNA reads as TGCAGTGCTAGAGGGGGTGCCGGCGATTCACCCCTCCACTTT. Its translation is CSARGGAGDSPLHF.

This clonotype was observed at least ten times. The chain recombines TRBV6-5 with TRBJ1-3; D is perhaps TRBD1 (5 bases). Germline CDR1 is MNHEY and CDR2 is SVGAGI. Trimming removed 4 bases from V and 4 bases from J, with 20 bases in between. CDR3 size: 17 residues. The CDR3 protein is CASSSTAGRSGGNTIYF. DNA for the CDR3: TGTGCCAGCAGTTCCACTGCGGGACGGTCAGGAGGAAACACCATATATTTT.

The gene calls are TRBV6-1 and TRBJ2-7; possibly TRBD2 for D (6 bases). The CDR3 totals 15 residues. Germline-derived CDR1 and CDR2 are MNHNS and SASEGT. V was clipped by 6 bases and J by 6 bases, with 21 bases between them. The CDR3 region is CASRQRMGGPAEQYF. The CDR3 DNA sequence: TGTGCCAGCAGGCAAAGAATGGGGGGTCCCGCCGAGCAGTACTTC.

In this sample, this clonotype turned up many times. This chain connects TRBV7-2 to TRBJ1-3; possibly TRBD1 for D (6 bases). Germline V gene data show CDR1 as SGHTA and CDR2 as FQGNSA. This CDR3 is 15 amino acids long. V was shortened by 4 bases and J by 1 base, with 11 bases between the two germline ends. CDR3 amino acids: CASSSGAYSGNTIYF. The CDR3 DNA reads as TGTGCCAGCAGCTCAGGGGCCTATTCTGGAAACACCATATATTTT.

This clonotype was seen ten or more times. The genes are TRBV19 and TRBJ1-5; 10 positions match TRBD1. Germline assignment: CDR1 LNHDA and CDR2 SQIVND (reference sequence). The CDR3 totals 16 residues. V was pared by 10 bases and J by 4 bases, with 13 bases of the junction left unmatched. The CDR3 DNA is TGTGCCATTGGACCCGGGACAGGGGAGGTAAATCAGCCCCAGCATTTT. Its translation is CAIGPGTGEVNQPQHF.

This clonotype was counted many times. The gene calls are TRBV28 and TRBJ2-7; the D gene is possibly TRBD2 (6 bases). The ends were cut back, 5 bases at V and 9 bases at J, with 20 bases in the middle. Looked up from germline, CDR1 is MDHEN and CDR2 is SYDVKM. The CDR3 spans 14 residues. DNA for the CDR3: TGTGCCAGCAGTCCATCTCCACCCCTGGAGGGGCAGTACTTC. Translated, it gives CASSPSPPLEGQYF.

Many counts were recorded for this clonotype. Written as DNA, the CDR3 is TGTGCCAGCAGTTTAGTCTCAAGAATGAACACTGAAGCTTTCTTT. This codes for CASSLVSRMNTEAFF. The rearrangement links TRBV12-3 or TRBV12-4 to TRBJ1-1, with D uncertain. V dropped 1 base and J dropped 0 bases, with 9 bases sitting between them. The CDR3 covers 15 residues.

This clonotype was detected ten times or more. The rearrangement links TRBV6-6 to TRBJ2-7, with a tentative D call TRBD2 (6 bases). Between the trimmed V and J ends, which lost 6 bases and 6 bases, there was a span of 12 bases. Germline assignment: CDR1 MNHNY and CDR2 SVGAGI (reference sequence). This CDR3 has 12 amino acids. CDR3 amino acids: CASSYLASEQYF. The CDR3 DNA follows: TGTGCCAGCAGCTATCTAGCGTCCGAGCAGTACTTC.

This clonotype was seen many times. The chain recombines TRBV2 with TRBJ2-7; 15 positions match TRBD2. Losses at the gene ends were 5 bases for V and 1 base for J; bases not matched to a gene: 12. In germline, CDR1 is SNHLY, CDR2 FYNNEI. The CDR3 covers 19 residues. CDR3 loop: CASSQPGLAGGGGSYEQYF. CDR3 sequence (DNA): TGTGCCAGCAGTCAGCCGGGACTAGCGGGAGGCGGGGGGTCCTACGAGCAGTACTTC.

This clonotype ranks as medium-sized. V and J are TRBV20-1 and TRBJ2-3; D is uncertain. Per germline, CDR1 DFQATT and CDR2 SNEGSKA (reference sequence). The CDR3 sequence is 14 residues long. The V end was cut by 0 bases, the J end by 6 bases, with 13 bases between. CDR3 nucleotides: TGCAGTGCTAGAGACCCCCTTGGAGTGGATACGCAGTATTTT. It translates to CSARDPLGVDTQYF.

This clonotype was seen repeatedly, ten times or more. The V call is TRBV6-4, the J call TRBJ2-7; perhaps TRBD2 as D (6 bases). There are 22 residues in the CDR3. Trimming took 3 bases from V and 5 from J, leaving 38 bases between them. Germline-derived CDR1 and CDR2 are MRHNA and SNTAGT. Here the CDR3 reads CASSDPECLRRVTVSTVDEQYF. CDR3 DNA: TGTGCCAGCAGTGATCCTGAGTGCCTCCGGAGGGTCACAGTATCTACGGTCGACGAGCAGTACTTC.

This clonotype has more than one count but fewer than ten. The chain uses TRBV28 and TRBJ2-5; D gene ambiguous. Germline V CDR1 and CDR2: MDHEN, SYDVKM. This CDR3 has 14 residues. Deletions cut 5 bases from V and 2 bases from J, with 12 bases between. The chain's CDR3 is CASSQGGPQETQYF. In DNA, the CDR3 is TGTGCCAGCAGTCAAGGTGGACCACAAGAGACCCAGTACTTC.